The 3 T cell receptor beta chains listed next were all sequenced from one sample in a study of control samples from healthy donors and cancer patients. Generated by immunoSEQ multiplex PCR, the TCRdb table keeps only in-frame clones and is missing some. The sample records 95,000 to 150,000 clones, roughly 90% being singletons. Sequenced: blood. The receptors come from a young woman in good health.

CDR3 coding DNA: TGTGCCAGCAGTCCAATGCAGGCCTATGGCTACACCTTC. This encodes CASSPMQAYGYTF. The rearrangement uses TRBV6-2 or TRBV6-3 and TRBJ1-2; D remains ambiguous. The length of the CDR3 is 13 residues. Trimming left V 5 bases short and J 4 bases short, with 11 bases between. CDR1 is MNHEY, CDR2 SVGEGT, per germline.

The V gene is TRBV21-1, the J gene TRBJ2-6. TRBV21-1 counts as a pseudogene. This CDR3 is built from 14 residues. For the CDR3, the DNA is TGTGCCAGCAGCAAAGGGTCTGGGGCCAACGTCCTGACTTTC. Translation: CASSKGSGANVLTF.

The rearrangement links TRBV19 to TRBJ2-7, with 8 nucleotides matching TRBD1. This CDR3 is built from 15 residues. Germline V CDR1 and CDR2: LNHDA, SQIVND (reference sequence). V shed 11 bases and J 2 bases; nucleotides not matched to a gene: 14. CDR3 sequence reads: CARAHPTGAPYEQYF. CDR3 DNA sequence: TGTGCCCGTGCTCATCCGACAGGGGCCCCCTACGAGCAGTACTTC.